This note documents a single T cell receptor beta chain sequence. The antigen it binds to is not known. Base qualities are not provided; no much larger clone lies one nucleotide away. This sample was taken from a study of early stage breast cancer tumors (dated 2017 in TCRdb). Broadly, across the study: Of the roughly 17 invasive breast tumors, roughly 12 were found to be estrogen receptor-positive, progesterone receptor-positive and HER2-negative. The samples as a whole yielded approximately 2,800,000 detected templates, corresponding to around 1,100,000 unique clonotypes. About 65% of the 12 ER+/PR+/HER2- tumors were invasive ductal carcinomas, while the other four were invasive lobular carcinomas. On average, each sample had roughly 9.7-fold read coverage.

Each sample was amplified as two independent genomic DNA replicates: about 0.54 ug for blood and roughly 1.5 ug for tumor or normal breast. Following the manufacturer's instructions, the ImmunoSeq Intro kit was used to carry out TCRB sequencing on genomic DNA. Multiplex PCR ran around 30 cycles with proprietary primers and spike-in control sequences for absolute quantification. Single-end 150-bp reads were used to sequence an 87-bp fragment spanning the CDR3 and the flanking V and J genes. Seven samples, each with two replicates, were multiplexed per lane of an Illumina MiSeq using version 3.0 chemistry. As for the original processing: The vendor's proprietary pipeline handled the raw data processing, merging both replicates into a single result for each sample. A clonotype was defined as productive rearrangements that share the same V-gene family, CDR3 amino acid sequence and J-gene segment. Clonality was calculated as 1 minus the normalized Shannon entropy (Pielou evenness) of TCRB abundances. To estimate T cell density, the total number of templates was divided by the number of input cells, which was inferred from the amount of DNA input. Recon, run with its default parameters, was used to estimate overall repertoire diversity and clonality. A clonotype was considered tumor-enriched if its abundance in tumor exceeded 0.1% and was at least 32-fold higher than its abundance in normal breast. TCRdb mirrors the immuneACCESS table, restricted to in-frame sequences. Some clones are absent from its copies; in checked studies, under half trace to an unresolved V gene, and the reason for the others is unknown. The V and J calls and clone size are taken from that table; D and trimming were inferred from the DNA. The sample table lists approximately 19,000 clones, 76% of them with a count of one. Roughly 26% of the sample is taken by the ten largest.

The study profiled bulk TCR beta-chain repertoires in matched peripheral blood, tumor and adjacent normal breast tissue taken from more than 15 patients with early-stage breast cancer. Before surgery, roughly 4.5-11 mL of whole blood was collected into EDTA tubes and then processed within 2 hours. Ficoll-Paque centrifugation in SepMate-50 tubes was used to isolate peripheral blood mononuclear cells. For storage in liquid nitrogen, PBMCs were cryopreserved as aliquots of roughly 1.8 to 4 million cells in approximately 90% FBS with about 10% DMSO. The Qiagen AllPrep DNA/RNA Mini kit was used for genomic DNA extraction. The V end loses 3 bases and the J end loses 6 bases, and a stretch of 16 bases separates them. CDR1 and CDR2 were assigned from the germline V gene as SGHVS and FQNEAQ. The CDR3 covers 15 residues, taking in both the cysteine and the phenylalanine. Left in the record is the CDR3 DNA by itself, 45 bases read in frame from the first base.

The paper as a whole reports these results and caveats: Because the cohort was small, a breakdown by tumor subtype could not be done. Enriched TCRB sequences shared across patients were found to be mostly commonly generated sequences that were unlikely to play an important role in the tumor microenvironment. About 2.7-fold higher T cell density and higher clonality were observed in tumors than in adjacent normal breast tissue. Greater similarity was observed between blood and normal breast repertoires than between blood and tumor repertoires, and tumor was distinguished from normal in about 90% of the 16 patients when each tissue was compared with blood. Chain pairing and functional markers such as CD4, CD8 and FOXP3 were missed by bulk genomic DNA sequencing of unsorted cells.

The specimen was blood. The receptor comes from a person aged 55 to 75 with breast cancer. The chain is made from TRBV7-8 and TRBJ2-3, and possibly TRBD2, on 6 matching bases. CDR3 region: CASSFVGGRADTQYF. In nucleotides, the sequence is TGTGCCAGCAGCTTCGTCGGGGGTAGGGCGGATACGCAGTATTTT.